This entry concerns a single T cell receptor (beta chain). The antigen remains unidentified. There are 15 residues in the CDR3. The germline CDR1 and CDR2 sequences are SGHAT and FQNNGV. Losses at the gene ends were 2 bases for V and 2 bases for J; bases not matched to a gene: 4. The sample originates from a study of OX40 agonist ivuxolimab in advanced cancers. Study at large: Under the entry rules, prior anti-PD-1, anti-PD-L1 or anti-CTLA-4 therapy was allowed, and approximately 36% had some.

Clones were read by immunoSEQ multiplex PCR, and TCRdb kept only the in-frame ones, dropping some. Here the sample spans under 25,000 clones, around 86% being singletons. Study-wide results and limits: At 0.1-3.0 mg/kg, partial responders had clonal expansion among the lowest observed. Clones of CD4+ and CD8+ blood T cells grew by week 6 at doses of 0.1 to 3.0 mg/kg.

The specimen comprised CD4+ or CD8+ T cells sorted from blood, sampled in a trial of the OX40 agonist ivuxolimab. The clonotype comes from an adult with an advanced solid tumor such as melanoma, head and neck, liver or kidney cancer. The chain is built from TRBV11-2 and TRBJ2-3, with 7 positions matching TRBD2. CDR3 residues: CASSLPGLTTDTQYF. The CDR3 DNA sequence: TGTGCCAGCAGCTTACCGGGACTAACCACAGATACGCAGTATTTT.